This T cell receptor beta chain was profiled in a study of CD8+CD57+ T cells in acquired aplastic anemia. Germline lookup yields CDR1 MRHNA and CDR2 SNTAGT. Trimming shortened V by 4 bases and J by 7 bases, and 11 bases separated the two germline ends. The CDR3 is 14 residues long. The TCR beta profiling, which covered VDJ combination and CDR3 sequence, was carried out using genomic DNA as the template. TCRdb re-called the reads with MiXCR, one entry per CDR3 protein. The sample holds more than 100,000 distinct CDR3 sequences, around 46% seen once. Sample: sorted CD4+, CD8+, or CD8+CD57+ T cells (not recorded which) from PBMCs. V and J are TRBV6-4 and TRBJ1-6; possible D gene TRBD1, 5 bases. This TCR came from a human donor in good health, serving as a control. The CDR3 spells CASSASGLNSPLHF. The DNA of the CDR3 is TGTGCCAGCAGTGCTTCAGGGTTGAATTCACCCCTCCACTTT.